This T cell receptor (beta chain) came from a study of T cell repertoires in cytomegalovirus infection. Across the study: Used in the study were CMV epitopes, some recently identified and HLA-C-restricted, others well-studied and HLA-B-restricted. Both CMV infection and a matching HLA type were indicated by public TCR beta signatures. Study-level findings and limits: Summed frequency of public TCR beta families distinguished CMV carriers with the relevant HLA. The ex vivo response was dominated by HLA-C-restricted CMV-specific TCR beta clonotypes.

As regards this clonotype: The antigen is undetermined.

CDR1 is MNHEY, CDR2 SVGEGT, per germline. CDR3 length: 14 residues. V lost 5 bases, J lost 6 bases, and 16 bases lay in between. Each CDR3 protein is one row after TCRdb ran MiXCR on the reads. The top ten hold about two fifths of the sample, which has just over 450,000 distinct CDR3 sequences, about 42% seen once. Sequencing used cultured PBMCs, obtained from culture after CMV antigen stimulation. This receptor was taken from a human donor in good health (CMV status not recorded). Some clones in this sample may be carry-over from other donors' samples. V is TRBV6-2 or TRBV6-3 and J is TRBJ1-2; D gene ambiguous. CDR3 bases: TGTGCCAGCAGTACACTTGGGGATACCGATGGCTACACCTTC. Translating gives CASSTLGDTDGYTF.